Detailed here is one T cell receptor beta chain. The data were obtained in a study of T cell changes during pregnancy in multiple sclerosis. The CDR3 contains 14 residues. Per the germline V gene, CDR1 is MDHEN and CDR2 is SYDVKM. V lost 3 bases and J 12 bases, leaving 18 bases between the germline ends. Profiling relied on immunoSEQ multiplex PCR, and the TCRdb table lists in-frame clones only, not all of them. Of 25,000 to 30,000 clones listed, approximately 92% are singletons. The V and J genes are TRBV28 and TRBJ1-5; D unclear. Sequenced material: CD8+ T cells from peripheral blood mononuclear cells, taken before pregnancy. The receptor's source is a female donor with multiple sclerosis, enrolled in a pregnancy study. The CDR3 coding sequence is TGTGCCAGCAGTTTCGGAACAGCCCTGCTTAACCAGCATTTT. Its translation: CASSFGTALLNQHF.